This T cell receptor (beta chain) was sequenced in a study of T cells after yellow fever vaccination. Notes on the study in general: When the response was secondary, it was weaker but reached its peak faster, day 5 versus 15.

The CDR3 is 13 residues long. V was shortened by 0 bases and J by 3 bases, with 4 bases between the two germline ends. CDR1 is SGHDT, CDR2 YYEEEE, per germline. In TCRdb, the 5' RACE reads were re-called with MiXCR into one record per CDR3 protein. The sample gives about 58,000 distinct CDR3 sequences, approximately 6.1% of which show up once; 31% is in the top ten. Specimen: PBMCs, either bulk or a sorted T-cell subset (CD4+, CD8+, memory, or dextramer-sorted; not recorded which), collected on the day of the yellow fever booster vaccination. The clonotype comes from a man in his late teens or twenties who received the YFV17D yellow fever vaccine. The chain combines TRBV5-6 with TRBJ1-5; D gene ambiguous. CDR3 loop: CASSLVINQPQHF. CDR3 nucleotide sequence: TGTGCCAGCAGCTTGGTCATCAATCAGCCCCAGCATTTT.